The 18 T cell receptor beta chains given below trace back to one sample, sequenced in a study of cytomegalovirus exposure and HLA in healthy donors. The PCR employed 60 Vbeta primers together with 13 Jbeta primers. The data were produced by immunoSEQ multiplex PCR, yet TCRdb's version contains in-frame clones alone and is incomplete. The sample holds some 190,000 clones, 75% to 85% seen once. The sample comprised PBMCs. The receptor set was obtained from a man aged 18 to 29 in good health and CMV-seronegative.

The CDR3 nucleotides are TGTGCCAGCAGAAGGGCTAGCGGCACAGATACGCAGTATTTT. As protein: CASRRASGTDTQYF. The chain combines TRBV5-6 with TRBJ2-3; D might be TRBD2 (6 bases). CDR3 length equals 14 residues. V shed 5 bases and J shed 1 base, with 11 bases lying between them. Germline V gene lookup returns CDR1 SGHDT and CDR2 YYEEEE.

This clone has just one count. The V gene is TRBV19, the J gene TRBJ1-3; perhaps TRBD1 as D (6 bases). The germline gives CDR1 LNHDA, CDR2 SQIVND (reference sequence). The CDR3 length is 15 residues. The V end was cut by 6 bases, the J end by 5 bases, with 17 bases between. CDR3 residues: CASREEDRSRNTIYF. The CDR3 DNA reads TGTGCCAGTAGGGAAGAAGACAGGAGCAGAAACACCATATATTTT.

The V gene is TRBV6-1, the J gene TRBJ2-7; maybe TRBD1 (5 bases). There are 14 residues in the CDR3. Deletions cut 6 bases from V and 2 bases from J, with 14 bases between. The germline gives CDR1 MNHNS, CDR2 SASEGT. The CDR3 bases are TGTGCCAGCAGACCTATGGGGCCGCCCTACGAGCAGTACTTC. It codes for CASRPMGPPYEQYF.

This clone was recorded once. The V and J genes are TRBV28 and TRBJ1-3, with 8 bases identical to TRBD1. This CDR3 comprises 17 residues. Germline trimming cut 6 bases from V and 1 base from J; bases unmatched to any gene: 11. The germline V gene encodes CDR1 MDHEN and CDR2 SYDVKM. The CDR3 sequence: CASRYGQGVSSGNTIYF. CDR3 DNA sequence: TGTGCCAGCAGATATGGACAGGGAGTCAGTTCTGGAAACACCATATATTTT.

This clone has more than one count but fewer than ten. V gene TRBV11-2 combines with J gene TRBJ1-5; 9 bases fit TRBD1. The CDR3 extends over 14 amino acids. The junction had 3 bases not matched to a gene; V was cut back by 8 bases and J by 1 base. The germline V gene encodes CDR1 SGHAT and CDR2 FQNNGV. The DNA of the CDR3 is TGTGCCAGCCGCGGACAGGGGAGCAATCAGCCCCAGCATTTT. It specifies CASRGQGSNQPQHF.

CDR3 bases: TGCGCCAGCATCCGGTCGAACTCCTACAATGAGCAGTTCTTC. This codes for CASIRSNSYNEQFF. The chain is built from TRBV23-1 and TRBJ2-1; D not resolved. TRBV23-1 is labeled an ORF, and its function is uncertain. With 7 bases removed from V and 0 bases from J, the gap between germline ends came to 10 bases. The CDR3 contains 14 residues.

A remark on this clone: Other DNA sequences in this specimen translate into the identical CDR3. The chain carries TRBV11-2 and TRBJ2-5; D not resolved. Trimming pared 3 bases from V and 3 bases from J, leaving 2 bases between. The CDR3 length is 11 residues. Germline CDR1 reads SGHAT; CDR2 reads FQNNGV. As DNA, the CDR3 is TGTGCCAGCAGCTTCAAAGAGACCCAGTACTTC. Translation gives CASSFKETQYF.

This chain joins TRBV9 and TRBJ1-1; tentatively, D is TRBD1 (5 bases). The CDR3 length is 15 residues. Trimming stripped 0 bases from V and 1 base from J, with 10 bases between. Germline CDR1 reads SGDLS; CDR2 reads YYNGEE. The CDR3 sequence: CASSVVWQGNTEAFF. In DNA form, the CDR3 reads TGTGCCAGCAGCGTAGTTTGGCAGGGGAACACTGAAGCTTTCTTT.

The table lists this clone with a count of one. The genes are TRBV28 and TRBJ1-1; 8 nucleotides agree with TRBD1. Germline-derived CDR1 and CDR2 are MDHEN and SYDVKM. V was pared by 6 bases and J by 5 bases, with 11 bases of the junction left unmatched. CDR3 length equals 15 residues. CDR3 protein: CASSPRGRGVTEAFF. Written as DNA, the CDR3 is TGTGCCAGCAGCCCCAGGGGGCGCGGGGTTACTGAAGCTTTCTTT.

The chain couples TRBV4-1 to TRBJ1-5, with no clear D. The CDR3 extends over 14 amino acids. The V gene lost 0 bases and the J gene lost 3 bases, with 6 bases spanning the gap. Germline-derived CDR1 and CDR2 are MGHRA and YSYEKL. CDR3 region: CASSQESSNQPQHF. CDR3 DNA: TGCGCCAGCAGCCAAGAATCGTCCAATCAGCCCCAGCATTTT.

The rearrangement joins TRBV4-2 to TRBJ2-7, with 10 bases aligning to TRBD2. V lost 1 base, J lost 6 bases, and 6 bases stayed unmatched. CDR3 length: 15 amino acids. Germline V gene sequence: CDR1 LGHNA, CDR2 YNFKEQ. In DNA, the CDR3 is TGTGCCAGCAGCCAAGGCTCTAGCGGGAGAGTCGAGCAGTACTTC. Translated, it gives CASSQGSSGRVEQYF.

The rearrangement joins TRBV11-3 to TRBJ2-2, with TRBD1 matching 7 bases. CDR3 length: 16 residues. Germline-derived CDR1 and CDR2 are SGHNT and YENEEA. V trimming: 1 base; J trimming: 5 bases; junction bases outside the gene matches: 7. In DNA, the CDR3 is TGTGCCAGCAGCTTAGGGGGGACAGCCCGAACCGGGGAGCTGTTTTTT. This encodes CASSLGGTARTGELFF.

The CDR3 coding sequence is TGCGCCAGCAGCGGCAGGGGAGGGGACACTGAAGCTTTCTTT. This gives the protein CASSGRGGDTEAFF. The J gene is TRBJ1-1, the V gene TRBV5-1, with TRBD1 as a possible D gene (6 bases). V dropped 4 bases and J dropped 3 bases, with 13 bases sitting between them. CDR3 size: 14 residues. Germline V gene lookup returns CDR1 SGHRS and CDR2 YFSETQ.

This clone occurred once. The chain joins TRBV19 to TRBJ1-3; 10 nucleotides line up with TRBD1. The germline gives CDR1 LNHDA, CDR2 SQIVND (reference sequence). J was trimmed by 1 base and V by 5 bases; bases with no gene match: 8. The CDR3 has 17 residues. CDR3 sequence: CASSLPTGGNSGNTIYF. The CDR3 bases are TGTGCCAGTAGTTTACCGACAGGGGGCAATTCTGGAAACACCATATATTTT.

The chain is built from TRBV5-5 and TRBJ2-7; 7 nucleotides agree with TRBD2. CDR3 length: 14 residues. Germline V lookup: CDR1 SGHKS, CDR2 YYEKEE (reference sequence). V shed 6 bases and J 5 bases; nucleotides not matched to a gene: 11. CDR3 DNA: TGTGCCAGCACCTCCTCGGGGGGATTTGACGAGCAGTACTTC. It codes for CASTSSGGFDEQYF.

The CDR3 loop reads CACLRRDSNEKLFF. Here the CDR3 DNA reads TGTGCCTGCCTACGGAGGGACAGTAATGAAAAACTGTTTTTT. The rearrangement links TRBV30 to TRBJ1-4, with 7 bases lining up with TRBD1. Germline CDR1 GTSNPN, CDR2 SVGIG (reference sequence). The CDR3 is 14 amino acids. The V gene end was trimmed by 6 bases and the J gene end by 4 bases; junction bases not matched to a gene: 8.

This clone came up once. The chain joins TRBV27 to TRBJ1-6, with TRBD1 identical over 7 bases. After removal of 7 bases from V and 13 bases from J, the junction contained 4 bases not matched to a gene. The length of the CDR3 is 11 residues. The V gene's germline CDR1 is MNHEY and CDR2 SMNVEV (reference sequence). In nucleotides, the CDR3 is TGTGCCAGCAAACTCAGGGGGCCCCTCCACTTT. Its protein is CASKLRGPLHF.

This chain connects TRBV10-3 to TRBJ1-5, with D unresolved. Trimming took off 0 bases at V and 3 bases at J, with 6 bases between the two ends. The CDR3 is 14 residues long. The germline CDR1 and CDR2 sequences are ENHRY and SYGVKD. The CDR3 coding sequence is TGTGCCATCAGTGAGTCCGGGATCAATCAGCCCCAGCATTTT. This gives the protein CAISESGINQPQHF.